This passage covers 29 T cell receptor beta chains from one sample sequenced in a study of blood T cell repertoires in COVID-19. Some clones are missing from TCRdb's copy, which holds only in-frame ones; the method was immunoSEQ multiplex PCR. The table records 250,000 to 350,000 clones, 75% to 90% of them present only once. Sequencing was done on a sample of peripheral blood. All receptors come from a woman aged 25 to 39 with active or convalescent COVID-19.

The CDR3 bases are TGTGCCAGCAGCTCGGGACAGGAGACGAATGAAAAACTGTTTTTT. Residues: CASSSGQETNEKLFF. The rearrangement joins TRBV5-6 to TRBJ1-4; 8 bases are a match to TRBD1. Trimming removed 3 bases from V and 5 bases from J; junction bases left unmatched: 6. The length of the CDR3 is 15 residues. CDR1 and CDR2 (germline): SGHDT, YYEEEE.

The chain combines TRBV7-9 with TRBJ1-1; D ambiguous. Per the germline V gene, CDR1 is SEHNR and CDR2 is FQNEAQ (reference sequence). Trimming left V 2 bases short and J 0 bases short, with 4 bases between. The CDR3 is 13 amino acids. CDR3 DNA sequence: TGTGCCAGCAGCTTACAGATGAACACTGAAGCTTTCTTT. This codes for CASSLQMNTEAFF.

This sequence joins TRBV9 and TRBJ2-7, with TRBD2 identical over 12 bases. J lost 5 bases, V lost 0 bases, and 12 bases had no gene match. Germline V lookup: CDR1 SGDLS, CDR2 YYNGEE. The CDR3 covers 18 residues. CDR3 in amino acids: CASSVEASGGATSHEQYF. In DNA, the CDR3 is TGTGCCAGCAGCGTAGAGGCTAGCGGGGGGGCAACTTCCCACGAGCAGTACTTC.

V usage is TRBV12-3 or TRBV12-4 and J usage is TRBJ2-2; D call uncertain. V was pared by 5 bases and J by 3 bases, with 7 bases between. CDR3 length: 13 amino acids. The DNA for the CDR3 is TGTGCCAGCAGTCTAAGAGACACCGGGGAGCTGTTTTTT. Its protein product is CASSLRDTGELFF.

The rearrangement joins TRBV2 to TRBJ1-6, with 10 bases matching TRBD1. CDR1 and CDR2 (germline): SNHLY, FYNNEI. Trimming at V came to 6 bases and at J to 9 bases, leaving 11 bases not matched to a gene. CDR3 length: 16 residues. The DNA for the CDR3 is TGTGCCAGCAGGACCCTCGGGGGGACAGGGGCTTCACCCCTCCACTTT. Amino acid sequence: CASRTLGGTGASPLHF.

This chain links TRBV28 with TRBJ1-1, with D maybe TRBD1 (5 bases). The length of the CDR3 is 14 residues. V lost 7 bases to trimming and J lost 5 bases, with 17 bases between them. Germline V gene lookup returns CDR1 MDHEN and CDR2 SYDVKM. Written as DNA, the CDR3 is TGTGCCAGCAATCCAGGGTTAAGGAGTACTGAAGCTTTCTTT. This translates into CASNPGLRSTEAFF.

This clone was detected only a few times. The rearrangement uses TRBV5-1 and TRBJ1-5; tentative D call: TRBD1 (6 bases). The CDR3 runs to 15 residues. The V gene's germline CDR1 is SGHRS and CDR2 YFSETQ. V lost 4 bases, J lost 5 bases, and 16 bases lay in between. The CDR3 DNA follows: TGCGCCAGCAGCCCCGGCGGGGGCGCCGATCAGCCCCAGCATTTT. Translating it yields CASSPGGGADQPQHF.

This chain links TRBV7-2 with TRBJ1-2; 9 nucleotides line up with TRBD1. The CDR3 contains 17 residues. The V segment lost 5 bases and the J segment 0 bases; nucleotides outside the gene matches: 10. CDR1 and CDR2 (germline): SGHTA, FQGNSA. The CDR3: CASSPRTGEYTNYGYTF. CDR3 coding DNA: TGTGCCAGCAGCCCTCGGACAGGGGAGTACACTAACTATGGCTACACCTTC.

V is TRBV10-3 and J is TRBJ2-2; tentatively, D is TRBD1 (5 bases). The CDR3 is 15 residues long. The germline CDR1 and CDR2 sequences are ENHRY and SYGVKD. Trimming took 10 bases from V and 0 from J, leaving 15 bases between them. CDR3 in DNA: TGTGCCACCGCCCCCAGGGCCCCGAACACCGGGGAGCTGTTTTTT. Translation: CATAPRAPNTGELFF.

The rearrangement uses TRBV10-3 and TRBJ1-6; the D is unclear. Between the trimmed V and J ends, which lost 6 bases and 10 bases, there was a span of 13 bases. CDR3 length: 13 amino acids. Germline loops: CDR1 ENHRY, CDR2 SYGVKD. CDR3 in amino acids: CAISLSVESPLHF. As DNA, the CDR3 is TGTGCCATCAGCCTATCGGTGGAGTCACCCCTCCACTTT.

The chain joins TRBV6-2 or TRBV6-3 to TRBJ1-5; 7 bases match TRBD1. The junction had 9 bases not matched to a gene; V was cut back by 6 bases and J by 7 bases. The CDR3 covers 14 residues. Germline V lookup: CDR1 MNHEY, CDR2 SVGEGT. DNA for the CDR3: TGTGCCAGCAGCCAGACAGGGCTCGAACAGCCCCAGCATTTT. Its protein product is CASSQTGLEQPQHF.

The CDR3 sequence is CASSLGLAGVLSTDTQYF. CDR3 in DNA: TGTGCCAGCAGCTTAGGACTAGCGGGGGTCCTTAGCACAGATACGCAGTATTTT. The chain uses TRBV5-4 and TRBJ2-3; 13 bases map to TRBD2. This CDR3 is 18 amino acids long. Germline assignment: CDR1 SGHNT and CDR2 YYREEE (reference sequence). J lost 0 bases, V lost 2 bases, and 6 bases had no gene match. Full variable domain (missing parts from reference TRBV5-4 and TRBJ2-3): ETGVTQSPTHLIKTRGQQVTLRCSSQSGHNTVSWYQQALGQGPQFIFQYYREEENGRGNFPPRFSGLQFPNYSSELNVNALELDDSALYLCASSLGLAGVLSTDTQYFGPGTRLTVL.

This clone showed up just once. The V and J genes are TRBV7-9 and TRBJ2-5; no clear D gene. The CDR3 length is 13 residues. Germline CDR1 SEHNR, CDR2 FQNEAQ (reference sequence). The V end lost 2 bases, the J end lost 1 base, and 5 bases lay between the germline ends. The chain's CDR3 is CASSLLSQETQYF. CDR3 sequence (DNA): TGTGCCAGCAGCTTACTCAGCCAAGAGACCCAGTACTTC.

This chain connects TRBV6-6 to TRBJ2-7; the match to TRBD1 covers 7 bases. The V segment lost 3 bases and the J segment 4 bases; nucleotides outside the gene matches: 12. CDR3 length: 16 residues. Germline CDR1 and CDR2: MNHNY and SVGAGI (reference sequence). In DNA form, the CDR3 reads TGTGCCAGCAGTTATTCCCGGGACAGCTTTTCATACGAGCAGTACTTC. Translating gives CASSYSRDSFSYEQYF.

The genes are TRBV6-5 and TRBJ2-7, with 8 bases that match TRBD2. The CDR3 is made up of 15 amino acids. Trimming took 6 bases from V and 6 from J; bases not matched to a gene: 13. CDR1 is MNHEY and CDR2 is SVGAGI in the germline V gene. The CDR3 DNA reads TGTGCCAGCAGCGTGACTAGCGCCGGTGGGCTCGAGCAGTACTTC. Amino acids: CASSVTSAGGLEQYF.

This clone was found once. The V call is TRBV30, the J call TRBJ2-7; possibly TRBD2 for D (6 bases). V lost 2 bases to trimming and J lost 5 bases, with 13 bases between them. The CDR3 is 13 amino acids. Germline values: CDR1 GTSNPN, CDR2 SVGIG (reference sequence). The CDR3 nucleotides read TGTGCCTGGAGTAAGGCGGGGTGGGACGAGCAGTACTTC. It yields the protein CAWSKAGWDEQYF.

The rearrangement links TRBV18 to TRBJ1-1; 8 nucleotides agree with TRBD1. The trim removed 3 bases at V and 1 base at J, leaving 4 bases unmatched. Germline CDR1 reads KGHSH; CDR2 reads LQKENI. The CDR3 runs 15 residues. CDR3 nucleotide sequence: TGTGCCAGCTCACCGGTCGGGACAGGGAACACTGAAGCTTTCTTT. Translation: CASSPVGTGNTEAFF. The entire variable domain, with the rest obtained from reference TRBV18 and TRBJ1-1, is as follows: NAGVMQNPRHLVRRRGQEARLRCSPMKGHSHVYWYRQLPEEGLKFMVYLQKENIIDESGMPKERFSAEFPKEGPSILRIQQVVRGDSAAYFCASSPVGTGNTEAFFGQGTRLTVV.

The V call is TRBV30, the J call TRBJ2-1; tentatively, D is TRBD2 (6 bases). This CDR3 is built from 12 residues. The germline V gene encodes CDR1 GTSNPN and CDR2 SVGIG (reference sequence). V gave up 2 bases and J gave up 9 bases, with 11 bases separating them. CDR3 amino acids: CAWSRGVGEQFF. CDR3 bases: TGTGCCTGGAGTCGCGGGGTAGGTGAGCAGTTCTTC.

The chain has TRBV5-1 and TRBJ2-5; the D gene is possibly TRBD2 (7 bases). Germline CDR1 and CDR2: SGHRS and YFSETQ. The V and J ends lost 3 bases and 5 bases respectively, with 14 bases between them. This CDR3 spans 14 amino acids. Written as DNA, the CDR3 is TGCGCCAGCAGCTCCGCGGGGGCGGGGGAGACCCAGTACTTC. Translated: CASSSAGAGETQYF.

The chain couples TRBV28 to TRBJ1-6; D gene ambiguous. The CDR3 covers 13 residues. Germline CDR1 reads MDHEN; CDR2 reads SYDVKM. V gave up 6 bases and J gave up 6 bases, with 9 bases separating them. The chain's CDR3 is CASRERLNSPLHF. In DNA, the CDR3 is TGTGCCAGCAGGGAGAGGCTTAATTCACCCCTCCACTTT. Full variable domain (remainder filled in from reference TRBV28 and TRBJ1-6): DVKVTQSSRYLVKRTGEKVFLECVQDMDHENMFWYRQDPGLGLRLIYFSYDVKMKEKGDIPEGYSVSREKKERFSLILESASTNQTSMYLCASRERLNSPLHFGNGTRLTVT.

The chain uses TRBV19 and TRBJ1-6, with 9 bases that match TRBD1. The CDR3 runs 17 residues. Germline assignment: CDR1 LNHDA and CDR2 SQIVND (reference sequence). With 4 bases clipped from V and 5 bases from J, the junction kept 9 bases outside the gene matches. In DNA form, the CDR3 reads TGTGCCAGTAGTACCCGAACCGGGACAGGGAATAATTCACCCCTCCACTTT. This gives the protein CASSTRTGTGNNSPLHF.

The rearrangement joins TRBV9 to TRBJ2-7; 9 bases line up with TRBD1. Trimming removed 3 bases from V and 4 bases from J; junction bases left unmatched: 5. CDR1 is SGDLS, CDR2 YYNGEE, per germline. CDR3 length equals 14 residues. CDR3 bases: TGTGCCAGCAGCGGAGGACAGGGGAGTTACGAGCAGTACTTC. Amino acids: CASSGGQGSYEQYF.

V usage is TRBV2 and J usage is TRBJ2-7, with 8 nucleotides matching TRBD1. Germline CDR1 SNHLY, CDR2 FYNNEI. The CDR3 has 13 residues. V was pared by 5 bases and J by 6 bases, with 6 bases of the junction left unmatched. The CDR3 nucleotides read TGTGCCAGCAGTTCCGGACAGGGCCGCGAGCAGTACTTC. Its protein product is CASSSGQGREQYF.

The V gene is TRBV6-4, the J gene TRBJ2-3, with TRBD2 matching over 7 bases. The CDR3 is made up of 14 amino acids. Germline V gene lookup returns CDR1 MRHNA and CDR2 SNTAGT. The trim removed 4 bases at V and 6 bases at J, leaving 7 bases unmatched. CDR3 DNA: TGTGCCAGCAGTGCCCTCGGGACTAAGGATACGCAGTATTTT. It encodes CASSALGTKDTQYF.

V gene TRBV30 combines with J gene TRBJ1-6, with a weak D call TRBD1 (6 bases). The CDR3 spans 16 residues. Germline CDR1 reads GTSNPN; CDR2 reads SVGIG (reference sequence). Trimming took 1 base from V and 3 from J, leaving 13 bases between them. CDR3 nucleotide sequence: TGTGCCTGGAGTGAGAACATCAGGGGCTATAATTCACCCCTCCACTTT. It is translated as CAWSENIRGYNSPLHF. The variable domain in full, with the rest retrieved from reference TRBV30 and TRBJ1-6, is SQTIHQWPATLVQPVGSPLSLECTVEGTSNPNLYWYRQAAGRGLQLLFYSVGIGQISSEVPQNLSASRPQDRQFILSSKKLLLSDSGFYLCAWSENIRGYNSPLHFGNGTRLTVT.

The chain joins TRBV14 to TRBJ1-1; possibly TRBD1 for D (5 bases). Trimming took 4 bases from V and 5 from J, leaving 14 bases between them. The CDR3 is made up of 14 amino acids. CDR1 is SGHDN, CDR2 FVKESK, per germline. The CDR3 DNA is TGTGCCAGCAGCCCCAGGGAAGACGGGACTGAAGCTTTCTTT. This gives the protein CASSPREDGTEAFF.

This chain links TRBV6-2 or TRBV6-3 with TRBJ1-5; D perhaps matches TRBD1 (6 bases). The CDR3 length is 20 residues. Germline V lookup: CDR1 MNHEY, CDR2 SVGEGT. The ends were cut back, 0 bases at V and 0 bases at J, with 21 bases in the middle. The CDR3 sequence is CASSYSSGRGVVSSNQPQHF. DNA for the CDR3: TGTGCCAGCAGTTACTCGAGCGGCAGGGGCGTTGTAAGTAGCAATCAGCCCCAGCATTTT.

Of note for this clone: Other DNA sequences in the same sample also yield this CDR3. The CDR3 loop is CASSADKNTEAFF. In DNA form, the CDR3 reads TGCGCCAGCTCGGCAGACAAGAACACTGAAGCTTTCTTT. The rearrangement uses TRBV4-3 and TRBJ1-1; no clear D gene. This CDR3 has 13 amino acids. Between the trimmed V and J ends, which lost 8 bases and 1 base, there was a span of 11 bases. Germline V gives CDR1 LGHNA, CDR2 YSLEER.

The gene calls are TRBV18 and TRBJ2-1; D not certain. Germline loops: CDR1 KGHSH, CDR2 LQKENI. The germline V and J ends were trimmed by 2 bases and 9 bases, with 14 bases remaining between them. This CDR3 is built from 14 residues. CDR3 coding DNA: TGTGCCAGCTCACCAAGACAAGATTCGAGTGAGCAGTTCTTC. This sequence encodes CASSPRQDSSEQFF.